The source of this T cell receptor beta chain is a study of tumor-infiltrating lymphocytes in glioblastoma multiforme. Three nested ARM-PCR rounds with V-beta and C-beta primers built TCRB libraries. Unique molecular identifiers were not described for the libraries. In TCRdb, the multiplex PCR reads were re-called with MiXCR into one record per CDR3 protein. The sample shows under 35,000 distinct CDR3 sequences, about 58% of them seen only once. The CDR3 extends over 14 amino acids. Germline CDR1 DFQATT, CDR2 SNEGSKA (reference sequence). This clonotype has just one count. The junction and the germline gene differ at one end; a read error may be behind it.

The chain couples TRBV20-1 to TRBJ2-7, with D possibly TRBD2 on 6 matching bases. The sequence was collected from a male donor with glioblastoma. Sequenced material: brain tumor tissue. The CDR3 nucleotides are TGCAGCGCTAGGGAGGACAACCCCAGCTACGGGCAGTACTTC. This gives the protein CSAREDNPSYGQYF.